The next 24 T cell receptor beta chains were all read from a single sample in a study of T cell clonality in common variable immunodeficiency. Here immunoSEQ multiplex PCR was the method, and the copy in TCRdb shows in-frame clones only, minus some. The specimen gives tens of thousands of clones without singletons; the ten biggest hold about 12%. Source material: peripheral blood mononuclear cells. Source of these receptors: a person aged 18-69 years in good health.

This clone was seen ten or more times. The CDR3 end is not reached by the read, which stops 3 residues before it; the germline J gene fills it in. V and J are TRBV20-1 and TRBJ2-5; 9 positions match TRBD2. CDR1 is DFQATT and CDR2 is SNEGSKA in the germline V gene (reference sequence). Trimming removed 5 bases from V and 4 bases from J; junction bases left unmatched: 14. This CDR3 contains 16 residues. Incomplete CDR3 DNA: TGCAGTGCTTACTTTCGGGCGGGGGGGCTAAGAGAGACC. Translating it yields CSAYFRAGGLRET. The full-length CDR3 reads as CSAYFRAGGLRETQYF.

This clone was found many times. The CDR3: CASSYSFQGFDSPLHF. The DNA read from the CDR3 is TGTGCCAGCAGTTACTCGTTTCAGGGGTTTGATTCACCC. The genes are TRBV6-2 or TRBV6-3 and TRBJ1-6; TRBD1 is a possible D gene (6 bases). The CDR3 is cut off 3 residues early in the read; its end comes from the germline J gene. From germline, CDR1 is MNHEY and CDR2 SVGEGT. The V gene lost 0 bases and the J gene lost 8 bases, with 14 bases spanning the gap. The CDR3 has 16 amino acids.

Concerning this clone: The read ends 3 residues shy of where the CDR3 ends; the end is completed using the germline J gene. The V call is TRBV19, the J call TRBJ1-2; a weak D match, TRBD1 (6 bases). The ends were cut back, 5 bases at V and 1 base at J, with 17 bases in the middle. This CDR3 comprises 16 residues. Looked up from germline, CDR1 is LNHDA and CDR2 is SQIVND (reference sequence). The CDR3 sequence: CASSLPRGGRNYGYTF. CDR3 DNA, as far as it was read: TGTGCCAGTAGTCTACCCCGGGGGGGCCGTAACTATGGC.

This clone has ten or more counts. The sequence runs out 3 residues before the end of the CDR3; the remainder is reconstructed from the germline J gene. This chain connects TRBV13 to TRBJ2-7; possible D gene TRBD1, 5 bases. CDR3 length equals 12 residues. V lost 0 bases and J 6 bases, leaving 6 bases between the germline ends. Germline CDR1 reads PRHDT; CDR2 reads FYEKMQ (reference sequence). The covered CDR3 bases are TGTGCCAGCAGCTTAGGCAGGGTCGAG. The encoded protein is CASSLGRVE. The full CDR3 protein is CASSLGRVEQYF.

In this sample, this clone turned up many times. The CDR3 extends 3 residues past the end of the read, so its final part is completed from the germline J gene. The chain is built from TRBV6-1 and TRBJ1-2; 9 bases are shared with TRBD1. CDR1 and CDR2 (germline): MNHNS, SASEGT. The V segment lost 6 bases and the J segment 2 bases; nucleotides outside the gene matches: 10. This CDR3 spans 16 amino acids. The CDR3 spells CASRERYRGQNYGYTF. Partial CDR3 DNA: TGTGCCAGCAGGGAAAGGTACAGGGGGCAGAACTATGGC.

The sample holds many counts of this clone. The covered CDR3 bases are TGTGCCAGCAGTGACACTCCCGGGACTAGCGGTGGAGATACG. Translated: CASSDTPGTSGGDT. The full-length CDR3 reads as CASSDTPGTSGGDTQYF. This chain joins TRBV6-4 and TRBJ2-3; 11 positions match TRBD2. The CDR3 goes on 3 residues after the read ends, and that part is filled in from the germline J gene. CDR3 length: 17 residues. The germline CDR1 and CDR2 sequences are MRHNA and SNTAGT. With 2 bases clipped from V and 5 bases from J, the junction kept 9 bases outside the gene matches.

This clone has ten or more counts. Incomplete CDR3 DNA: TGTGCCAGTAGTATCGTGGGACATGAGACC. Translation: CASSIVGHET. The complete CDR3 reads CASSIVGHETQYF. J is TRBJ2-5 and V is TRBV19, with D perhaps TRBD1 (6 bases). The read ends 3 residues shy of where the CDR3 ends; the end is completed using the germline J gene. Per germline, CDR1 LNHDA and CDR2 SQIVND (reference sequence). The CDR3 is 13 residues long. V dropped 3 bases and J dropped 5 bases, with 10 bases sitting between them.

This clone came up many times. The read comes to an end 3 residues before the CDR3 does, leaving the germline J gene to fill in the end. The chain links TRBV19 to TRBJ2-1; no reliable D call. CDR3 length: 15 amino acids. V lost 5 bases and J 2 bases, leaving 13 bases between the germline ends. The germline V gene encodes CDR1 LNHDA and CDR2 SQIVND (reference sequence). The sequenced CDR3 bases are TGTGCCAGTAGTCCCCACAGTCCCGCCTACAATGAG. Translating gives CASSPHSPAYNE. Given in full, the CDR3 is CASSPHSPAYNEQFF.

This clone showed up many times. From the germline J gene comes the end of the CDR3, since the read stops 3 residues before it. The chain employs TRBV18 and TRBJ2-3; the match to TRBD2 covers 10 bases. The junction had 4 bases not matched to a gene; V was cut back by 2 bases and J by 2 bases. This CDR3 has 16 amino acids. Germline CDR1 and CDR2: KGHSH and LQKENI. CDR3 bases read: TGTGCCAGCTCACCAGTAGCGGGGGGACTCACAGATACG. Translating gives CASSPVAGGLTDT. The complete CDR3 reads CASSPVAGGLTDTQYF.

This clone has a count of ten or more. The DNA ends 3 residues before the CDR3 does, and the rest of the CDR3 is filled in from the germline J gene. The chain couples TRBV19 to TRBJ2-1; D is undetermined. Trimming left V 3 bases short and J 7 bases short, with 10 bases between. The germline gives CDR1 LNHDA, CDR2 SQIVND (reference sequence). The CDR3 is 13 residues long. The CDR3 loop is CASSMTSANEQFF. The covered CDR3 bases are TGTGCCAGTAGTATGACATCCGCTAATGAG.

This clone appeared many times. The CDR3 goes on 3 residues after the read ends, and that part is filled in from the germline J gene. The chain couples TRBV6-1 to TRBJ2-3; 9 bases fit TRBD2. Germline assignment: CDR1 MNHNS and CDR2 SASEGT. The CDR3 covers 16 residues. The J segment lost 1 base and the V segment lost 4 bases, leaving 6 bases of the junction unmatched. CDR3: CASSVVAGVRTDTQYF. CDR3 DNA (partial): TGTGCCAGCAGTGTCGTAGCGGGGGTACGCACAGATACG.

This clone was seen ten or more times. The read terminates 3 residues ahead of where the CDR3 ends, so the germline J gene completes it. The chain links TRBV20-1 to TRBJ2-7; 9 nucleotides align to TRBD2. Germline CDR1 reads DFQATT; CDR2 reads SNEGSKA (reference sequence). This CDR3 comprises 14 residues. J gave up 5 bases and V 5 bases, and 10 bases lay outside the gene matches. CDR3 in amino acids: CSAYPGGGDNEQYF. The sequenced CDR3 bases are TGCAGTGCTTATCCTGGCGGGGGGGATAACGAG.

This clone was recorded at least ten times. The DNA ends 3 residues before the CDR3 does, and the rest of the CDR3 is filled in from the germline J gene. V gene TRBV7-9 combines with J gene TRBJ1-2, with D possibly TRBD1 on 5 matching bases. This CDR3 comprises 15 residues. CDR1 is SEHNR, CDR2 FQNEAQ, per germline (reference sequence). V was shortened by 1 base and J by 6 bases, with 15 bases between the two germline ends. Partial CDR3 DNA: TGTGCCAGCAGCTTAGACCAGGGATCCAGGGATGGC. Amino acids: CASSLDQGSRDG. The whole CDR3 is CASSLDQGSRDGYTF.

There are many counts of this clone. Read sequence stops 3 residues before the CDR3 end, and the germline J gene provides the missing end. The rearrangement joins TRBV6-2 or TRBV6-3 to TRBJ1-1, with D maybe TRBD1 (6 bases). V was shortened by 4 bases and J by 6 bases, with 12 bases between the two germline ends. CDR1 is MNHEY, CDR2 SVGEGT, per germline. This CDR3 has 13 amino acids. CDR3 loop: CASSSDRLAEAFF. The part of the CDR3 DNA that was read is TGTGCCAGCAGTTCTGACAGGCTTGCTGAA.

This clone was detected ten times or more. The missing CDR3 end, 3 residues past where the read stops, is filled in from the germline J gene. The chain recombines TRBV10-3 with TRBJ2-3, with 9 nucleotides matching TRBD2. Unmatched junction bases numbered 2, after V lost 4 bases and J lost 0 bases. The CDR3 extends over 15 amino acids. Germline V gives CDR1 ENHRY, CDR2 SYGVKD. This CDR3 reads CAISALAGSTDTQYF. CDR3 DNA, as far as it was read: TGTGCCATCAGTGCTCTAGCGGGGAGCACAGATACG.

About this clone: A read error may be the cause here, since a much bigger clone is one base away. The CDR3 reads CASSPTYLADTQYF. The sequenced part of the CDR3 DNA is TGTGCCAGCAGCCCGACATACTTGGCAGATACC. The chain employs TRBV11-2 and TRBJ2-5; D is undetermined. The read terminates 3 residues ahead of where the CDR3 ends, so the germline J gene completes it. CDR1 and CDR2 (germline): SGHAT, FQNNGV. This CDR3 is 14 amino acids long.

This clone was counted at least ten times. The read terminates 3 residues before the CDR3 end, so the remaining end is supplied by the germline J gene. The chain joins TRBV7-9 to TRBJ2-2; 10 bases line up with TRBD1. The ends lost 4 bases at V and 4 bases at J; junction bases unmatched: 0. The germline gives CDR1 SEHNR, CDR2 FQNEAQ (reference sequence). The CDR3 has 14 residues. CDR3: CASSWTGGTGELFF. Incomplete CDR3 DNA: TGTGCCAGCAGCTGGACAGGGGGCACCGGGGAG.

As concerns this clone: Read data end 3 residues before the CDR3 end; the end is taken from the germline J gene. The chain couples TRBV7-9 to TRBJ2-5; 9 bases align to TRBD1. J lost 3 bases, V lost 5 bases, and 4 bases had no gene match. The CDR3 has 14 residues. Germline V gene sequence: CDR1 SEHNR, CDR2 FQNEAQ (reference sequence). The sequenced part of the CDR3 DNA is TGTGCCAGCAGCACATGGGACAGGGAAGAGACC. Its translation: CASSTWDREET. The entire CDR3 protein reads CASSTWDREETQYF.

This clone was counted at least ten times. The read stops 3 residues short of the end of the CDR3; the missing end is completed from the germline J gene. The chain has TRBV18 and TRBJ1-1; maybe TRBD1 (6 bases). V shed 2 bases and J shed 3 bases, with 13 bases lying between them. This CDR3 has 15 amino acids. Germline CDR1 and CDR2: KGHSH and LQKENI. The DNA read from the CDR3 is TGTGCCAGCTCACCAAGCGGGGGCGGGTACACTGAA. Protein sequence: CASSPSGGGYTE. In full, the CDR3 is CASSPSGGGYTEAFF.

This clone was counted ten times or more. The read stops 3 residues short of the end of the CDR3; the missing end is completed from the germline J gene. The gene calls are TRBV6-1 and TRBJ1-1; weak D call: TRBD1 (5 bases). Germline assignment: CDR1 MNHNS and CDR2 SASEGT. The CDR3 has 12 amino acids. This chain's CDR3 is CASSEQGWVAFF. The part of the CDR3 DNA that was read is TGTGCCAGCAGTGAGCAGGGTTGGGTA.

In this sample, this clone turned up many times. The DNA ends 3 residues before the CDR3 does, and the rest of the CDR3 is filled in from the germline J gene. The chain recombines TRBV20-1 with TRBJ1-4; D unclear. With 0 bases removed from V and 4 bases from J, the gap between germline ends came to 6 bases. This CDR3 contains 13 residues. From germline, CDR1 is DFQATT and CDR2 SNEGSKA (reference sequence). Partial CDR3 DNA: TGCAGTGCTAGAGATCAAATTAATGAAAAA. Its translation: CSARDQINEK. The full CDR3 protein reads CSARDQINEKLFF.

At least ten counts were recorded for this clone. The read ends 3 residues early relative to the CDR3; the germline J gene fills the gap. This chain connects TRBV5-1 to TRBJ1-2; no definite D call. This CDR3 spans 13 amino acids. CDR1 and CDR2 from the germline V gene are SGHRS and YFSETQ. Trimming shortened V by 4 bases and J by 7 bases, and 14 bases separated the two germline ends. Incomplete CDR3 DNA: TGCGCCAGCAGCGCCGGGGATTTGAGTGGC. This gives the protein CASSAGDLSG. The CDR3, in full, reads CASSAGDLSGYTF.

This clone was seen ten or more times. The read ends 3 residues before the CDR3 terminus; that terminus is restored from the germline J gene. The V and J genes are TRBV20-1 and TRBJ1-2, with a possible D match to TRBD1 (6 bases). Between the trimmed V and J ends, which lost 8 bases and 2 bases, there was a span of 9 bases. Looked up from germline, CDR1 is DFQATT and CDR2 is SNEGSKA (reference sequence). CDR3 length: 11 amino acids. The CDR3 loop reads CSTDRNYGYTF. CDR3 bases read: TGCAGTACCGACAGGAACTATGGC.

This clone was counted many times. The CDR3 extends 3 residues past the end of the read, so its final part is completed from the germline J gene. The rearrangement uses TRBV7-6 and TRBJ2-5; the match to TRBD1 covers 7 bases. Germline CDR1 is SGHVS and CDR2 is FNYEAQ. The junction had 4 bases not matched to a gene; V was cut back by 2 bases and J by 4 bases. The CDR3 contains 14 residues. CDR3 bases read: TGTGCCAGCAGCTTACAGACAGGGAGAGAGACC. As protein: CASSLQTGRET. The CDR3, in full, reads CASSLQTGRETQYF.